This T cell receptor (beta chain) was sequenced in a study of beta chain features in type 1 diabetes. Study context: Sorted cell examination encompassed approximately 110 million cells across all samples.

Staining for CD45RO/CCR7/CD25/CD127/CD95/CD27 allowed sorting of CD4+ naive, central memory, regulatory and stem cell-like memory cells. A word on this clone: No antigen is known for it.

Germline V gives CDR1 ENHRY, CDR2 SYGVKD. The CDR3 extends over 14 amino acids. Trimming removed 11 bases at V and 0 bases at J, with 15 bases between. Isolated RNA was reverse transcribed in full, so expressed TCRB transcripts were sequenced. The data were produced by immunoSEQ multiplex PCR, yet TCRdb's version contains in-frame clones alone and is incomplete. The sample yields hundreds of thousands of clones, more than 12% seen once. Regarding the study as a whole: All four CD4+ subsets from Type 1 diabetes patients carried moderately but significantly shorter TCRB CDR3s. Short templates might get an advantage during PCR, and this would be equal in patients and controls. There were fewer insertions and more deletions at the VDJ junctions of type 1 diabetes patients.

The origin of this receptor is a man younger than 30 with type 1 diabetes. The sequenced material came from naive CD4+ T cells from blood. The J gene is TRBJ2-3, the V gene TRBV10-3, with D possibly TRBD1 on 5 matching bases. Written as DNA, the CDR3 is TGTGCCCACTTAGGGGCAAGCAGCACAGATACGCAGTATTTT. Encoded protein: CAHLGASSTDTQYF.